This T cell receptor beta chain derives from a study of long-term antiretroviral therapy in people with HIV. This clone was detected once. What it binds is not known. Study-wide points: Blood draws took place between about 2003 and 2018 and possibly involved older ART regimens.

The immunoSEQ assay was v3.0, run at survey level. Sequencing was designed to cover roughly 35,000-55,000 T-cell genomes in each sample. Sequencing was performed with immunoSEQ multiplex PCR; in TCRdb, only in-frame clones are kept and a portion is missing. The sample has 20,000 to 30,000 clones, around 88% seen once. The CDR3 is 13 amino acids. V was shortened by 2 bases and J by 3 bases, with 8 bases between the two germline ends. The germline CDR1 and CDR2 sequences are KGHSH and LQKENI. This sequence originates from a man aged 30-40 years with HIV. The chain uses TRBV18 and TRBJ2-7, with D maybe TRBD1 (5 bases). The material was unsorted PBMCs, obtained more than 4.4 years after starting antiretroviral therapy. The DNA for the CDR3 is TGTGCCAGCTCACCAGACAGCGACTACGAGCAGTACTTC. Encoded protein: CASSPDSDYEQYF.